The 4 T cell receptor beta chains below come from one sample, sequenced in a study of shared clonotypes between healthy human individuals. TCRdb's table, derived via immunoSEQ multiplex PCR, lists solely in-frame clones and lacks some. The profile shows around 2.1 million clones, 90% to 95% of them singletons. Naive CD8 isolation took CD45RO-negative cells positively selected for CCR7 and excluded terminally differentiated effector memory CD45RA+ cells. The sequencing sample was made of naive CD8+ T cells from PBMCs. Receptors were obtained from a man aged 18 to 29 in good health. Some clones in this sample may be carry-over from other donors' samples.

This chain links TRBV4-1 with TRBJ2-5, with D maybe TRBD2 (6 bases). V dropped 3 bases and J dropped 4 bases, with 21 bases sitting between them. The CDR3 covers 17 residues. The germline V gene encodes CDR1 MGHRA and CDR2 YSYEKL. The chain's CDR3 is CASSHGASAAPRETQYF. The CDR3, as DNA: TGCGCCAGCAGCCATGGGGCTAGCGCAGCCCCCAGAGAGACCCAGTACTTC.

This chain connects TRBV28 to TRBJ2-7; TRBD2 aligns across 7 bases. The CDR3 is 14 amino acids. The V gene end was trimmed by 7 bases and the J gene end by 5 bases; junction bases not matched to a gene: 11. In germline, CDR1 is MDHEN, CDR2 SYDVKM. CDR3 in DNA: TGTGCCAGCACCCTAAGCGGGATCGGCGACGAGCAGTACTTC. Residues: CASTLSGIGDEQYF.

CDR3 amino acids: CASSLPGHPYEQYF. The CDR3 DNA follows: TGTGCCAGCAGCTTACCGGGACACCCTTACGAGCAGTACTTC. The chain uses TRBV13 and TRBJ2-7; TRBD1 might be the D (6 bases). Trimming took 2 bases from V and 4 from J, leaving 12 bases between them. This CDR3 spans 14 amino acids. Germline CDR1 reads PRHDT; CDR2 reads FYEKMQ (reference sequence).

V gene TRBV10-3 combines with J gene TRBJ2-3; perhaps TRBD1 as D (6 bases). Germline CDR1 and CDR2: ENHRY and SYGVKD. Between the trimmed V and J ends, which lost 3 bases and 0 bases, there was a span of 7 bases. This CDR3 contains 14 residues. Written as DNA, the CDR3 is TGTGCCATCAGTGACAGGGGTAGCACAGATACGCAGTATTTT. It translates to CAISDRGSTDTQYF.